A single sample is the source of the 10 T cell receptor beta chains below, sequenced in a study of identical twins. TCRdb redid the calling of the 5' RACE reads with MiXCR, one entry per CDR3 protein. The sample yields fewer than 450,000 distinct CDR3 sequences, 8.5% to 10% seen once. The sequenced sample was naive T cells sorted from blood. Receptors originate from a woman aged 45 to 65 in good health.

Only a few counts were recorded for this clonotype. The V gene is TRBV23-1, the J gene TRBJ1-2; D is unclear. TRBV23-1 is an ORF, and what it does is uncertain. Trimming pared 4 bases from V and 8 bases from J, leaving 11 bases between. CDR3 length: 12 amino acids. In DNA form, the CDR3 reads TGCGCCAGCAGTCGATCCAGGTCCGGCTACACCTTC. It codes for CASSRSRSGYTF.

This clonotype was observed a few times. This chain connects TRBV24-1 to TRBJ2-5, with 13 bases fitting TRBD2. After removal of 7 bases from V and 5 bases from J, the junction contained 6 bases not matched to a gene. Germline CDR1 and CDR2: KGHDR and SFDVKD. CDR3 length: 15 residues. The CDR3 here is CATSGTSGNLETQYF. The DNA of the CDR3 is TGTGCCACCAGCGGGACTAGCGGGAATCTGGAGACCCAGTACTTC.

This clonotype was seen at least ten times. CDR3 loop: CASSPGTQPPRRDTQYF. The DNA for the CDR3 is TGCGCCAGCAGCCCGGGGACTCAACCACCGCGTCGAGATACGCAGTATTTT. V is TRBV5-1 and J is TRBJ2-3; maybe TRBD2 (6 bases). V was cut by 4 bases and J by 5 bases, with 23 bases left in between. CDR1 and CDR2 from the germline V gene are SGHRS and YFSETQ. The CDR3 has 17 residues.

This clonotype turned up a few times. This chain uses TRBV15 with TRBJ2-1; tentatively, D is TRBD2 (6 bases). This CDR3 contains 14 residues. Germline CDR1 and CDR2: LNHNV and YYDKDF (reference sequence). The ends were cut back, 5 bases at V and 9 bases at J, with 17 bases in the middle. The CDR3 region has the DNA TGTGCCACCAGCGGGGACTGGGATCGGCGTGAGCAGTTCTTC. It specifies CATSGDWDRREQFF.

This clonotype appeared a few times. DNA for the CDR3: TGTGCCAGCCTTGGAGGGGGGGCGGGGATAGGCAATCAGCCCCAGCATTTT. It codes for CASLGGGAGIGNQPQHF. The chain is built from TRBV19 and TRBJ1-5; D perhaps matches TRBD1 (6 bases). Trimming removed 9 bases from V and 2 bases from J, with 23 bases in between. Germline CDR1 is LNHDA and CDR2 is SQIVND (reference sequence). The CDR3 contains 17 residues.

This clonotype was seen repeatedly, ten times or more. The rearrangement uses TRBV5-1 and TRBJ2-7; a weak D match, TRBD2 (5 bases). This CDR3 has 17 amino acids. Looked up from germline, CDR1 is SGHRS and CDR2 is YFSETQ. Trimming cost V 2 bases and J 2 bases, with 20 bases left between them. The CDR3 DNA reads TGCGCCAGCAGCTTAGCAACGGGAAATAGCCGTCCCTACGAGCAGTACTTC. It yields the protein CASSLATGNSRPYEQYF.

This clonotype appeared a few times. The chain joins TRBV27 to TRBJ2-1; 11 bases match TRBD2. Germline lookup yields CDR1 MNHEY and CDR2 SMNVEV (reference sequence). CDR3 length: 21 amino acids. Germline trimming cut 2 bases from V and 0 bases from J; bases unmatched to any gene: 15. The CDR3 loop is CASSLRGRGTSGSRSYNEQFF. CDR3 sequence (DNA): TGTGCCAGCAGTTTAAGAGGACGTGGGACTAGCGGCTCCCGCTCCTACAATGAGCAGTTCTTC.

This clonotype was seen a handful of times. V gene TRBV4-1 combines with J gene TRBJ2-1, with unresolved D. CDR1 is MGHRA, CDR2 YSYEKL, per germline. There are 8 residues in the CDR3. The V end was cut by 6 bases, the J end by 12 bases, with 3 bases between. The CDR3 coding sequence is TGCGCCAGCAGACCGCAGTTCTTC. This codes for CASRPQFF.

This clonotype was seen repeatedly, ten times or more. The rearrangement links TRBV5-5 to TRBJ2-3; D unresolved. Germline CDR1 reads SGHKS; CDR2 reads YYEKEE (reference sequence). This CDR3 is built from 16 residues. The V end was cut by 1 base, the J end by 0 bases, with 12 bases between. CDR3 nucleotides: TGTGCCAGCAGCTTGTTCCCAGAGTCTAGCACAGATACGCAGTATTTT. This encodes CASSLFPESSTDTQYF.

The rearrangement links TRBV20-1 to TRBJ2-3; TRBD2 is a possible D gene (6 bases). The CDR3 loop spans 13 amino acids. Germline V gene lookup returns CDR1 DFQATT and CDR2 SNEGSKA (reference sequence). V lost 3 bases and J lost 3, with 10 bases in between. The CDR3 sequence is CSARLAGTDTQYF. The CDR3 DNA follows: TGCAGTGCTAGGCTGGCGGGAACAGATACGCAGTATTTT.